This T cell receptor (beta chain) was profiled in a study of naive and memory T cell subsets. This clonotype showed up many times. Unmatched junction bases numbered 9, after V lost 5 bases and J lost 0 bases. Germline assignment: CDR1 SGHTA and CDR2 FQGNSA. This CDR3 is built from 16 residues. A UMI-containing oligonucleotide was joined by 3' ligation to the TCR cDNA template. Adult healthy volunteers gave 2.5 ml peripheral blood for whole-blood RNA. Unsorted total RNA, roughly 1 to 1000 ng, was DNase treated before reverse transcription. Four PCR rounds used nested alpha and beta constant region primers plus the SP2 primer. Blood and skin TCR RNA was reverse transcribed with alpha and beta constant primers. TCRdb reprocessed the 5' RACE reads with MiXCR, giving one entry per CDR3 protein. The sample holds 50,000 or so distinct CDR3 sequences, approximately 6.6% seen once.

This chain links TRBV7-2 with TRBJ2-5; 7 bases are a match to TRBD2. This TCR was sampled from a male donor in good health. CDR3 in DNA: TGTGCCAGCAGCCCCGGACGTACTAGCGACCAAGAGACCCAGTACTTC. This codes for CASSPGRTSDQETQYF.